This T cell receptor beta chain stems from a study of shared clonotypes between healthy human individuals. Study results and caveats: Donor clonotype sharing was expected to depend on sequencing depth. Relative to their counterparts shared across all four donors, non-shared clonotypes exhibited diminished generation probabilities.

The germline V and J ends were trimmed by 2 bases and 1 base, with 10 bases remaining between them. Per germline, CDR1 GTSNPN and CDR2 SVGIG (reference sequence). CDR3 length equals 14 residues. Points on this clone: Its target is not known.

Data came from immunoSEQ multiplex PCR; TCRdb stores just in-frame clones and leaves some out. The table lists some 1,900,000 clones, about 95% of them singletons. Terminally differentiated effector memory CD45RA+ cells were excluded from the naive CD8 cells, which were CD45RO-negative and positively selected for CCR7. The sequencing input was naive CD8+ T cells sorted from blood. The chain is built from TRBV30 and TRBJ2-3; D gene ambiguous. This sequence was found in a man between 18 and 35 years old in good health. DNA for the CDR3: TGTGCCTGGAGTAGGTTAGTGGGCACAGATACGCAGTATTTT. It encodes CAWSRLVGTDTQYF.